This TCR beta chain was captured in a study of blood T cell repertoires in COVID-19. Study-wide background: Acute and convalescent COVID-19 samples came from the United States, Italy and Spain. In each case, the material was cDNA or gDNA derived from T cells, B-cell-depleted T cells, or PBMCs.

Original processing methods: Estimation of nucleated cell counts relied on the amplification of reference gene primers. Here immunoSEQ multiplex PCR was the method, and the copy in TCRdb shows in-frame clones only, minus some. Clone size and V and J calls were adopted from that table, with D and trimming inferred from the DNA. The sample lists fewer than 250,000 clones; about 88% were seen once. Sequenced sample: peripheral blood. The origin of this receptor is a woman aged 60-70 years with acute or convalescent COVID-19.

The CDR3 reads CASNLAGANTGELFF. DNA of the CDR3: TGTGCCAGCAATCTAGCGGGAGCGAACACCGGGGAGCTGTTTTTT. The rearrangement joins TRBV28 to TRBJ2-2; 10 nucleotides line up with TRBD2. V shed 7 bases and J 0 bases; nucleotides not matched to a gene: 2. This CDR3 has 15 residues. Looked up from germline, CDR1 is MDHEN and CDR2 is SYDVKM.